The text below deals with one T cell receptor beta chain. Its target is unknown. The data stem from a study of CXCR3-negative and CXCR3-positive naive CD8 T cells. Study results and caveats: High diversity, comparable across both naive subsets, contrasted with much lower diversity in memory CD8+ cells. The study found more hydrophobic TRB CDR3s in CXCR3-positive naive cells than in CXCR3-negative naive cells.

With UMI labels, 5' RACE was used to prepare the TRB cDNA libraries. TCRdb reworked the 5' RACE reads into one entry per CDR3 protein, no DNA. Its table records 90,000 to 100,000 distinct CDR3 sequences. The CDR3 has 14 amino acids. CDR1 is LGHNA and CDR2 is YSLEER in the germline V gene. CD45RO-CCR7+CD27+CD95- expression identified naive CD8+ T cells. The specimen was naive CXCR3- CD8+ T cells from blood. Subset indicated: CD45RO-CCR7+CD27+CD95- naive CD8+ T cells lacking CXCR3 (TNR3-). The receptor's source is a human donor in good health. Some clones in this sample may be carry-over from other donors' samples. The V and J genes are TRBV4-3 and TRBJ2-7; the D call of TRBD1 rests on TCRdb alone, since no DNA is present to check it. CDR3 loop: CASSQDPTGYEQYF.